This T cell receptor beta chain was sequenced for a study of blood T cell repertoires in COVID-19 (dated by TCRdb to the early 2020s). Background on the whole study: Samples covering the acute and convalescent phases of COVID-19 were provided by collaborators in the United States, Italy and Spain. The prospective study material was composed of cDNA or gDNA derived from T cells, B-cell-depleted T cells, or PBMCs. Subjects who had been exposed to COVID-19, were actively infected with it, or had recovered from it provided the deeply sampled blood TCRbeta repertoires that made up the dataset. The repertoires were made available in a free public database intended to serve as a resource for research on the immune response to SARS-CoV-2. The samples were drawn from two sources: the first 160 participants of the ongoing ImmuneRACE study, and fewer than 1,500 subjects contributed by 6 global collaborators. A de-identified subject ID, COVID-19 status, age in years and sex were almost always included in the sample metadata. HLA class I and class II types, where available, came from metadata supplied by the sample provider rather than from assay-based typing.

TCRbeta CDR3 regions were amplified from genomic DNA using the immunoSEQ Assay, a bias-controlled multiplex PCR. The paper's data handling went like this. Within the assay, amplification of reference gene primers was used to estimate how many nucleated cells each sample contained. To quantify the absolute abundance of each unique TCRbeta CDR3 rearrangement, sequence reads were collapsed and filtered. Productive Simpson clonality was computed per sample as the square root of Simpson's diversity index over productive rearrangements. Not all clones reach the TCRdb copy of this immuneACCESS table, which keeps in-frame sequences only. Checked studies attribute under half of the gap to unresolved V genes and leave the rest unexplained. The D gene and trimming were derived from the DNA, and the V and J assignments and clone size from that table. The sample records 85,000 to 100,000 clones, approximately 86% of which are singletons. About 7.7% of the sample is held by the ten biggest clonotypes.

Here is what the overall study found, with its caveats: The quantity of clinical and demographic metadata differed by source and by participant and was supplied without curation.

Comments on this clone: It lacks a known antigen. No clone much larger than this one lies a single base away; base qualities are absent.

The collaborating institutions used their own protocols to collect whole blood in K2EDTA tubes. For TCRbeta analysis, collaborators shipped samples as frozen whole blood, isolated PBMCs, or DNA extracted from either of those sample types. The CDR3, cysteine through phenylalanine, is 15 amino acids long. This entry keeps only the CDR3 DNA: 45 bases, framed from base 1. V and J lose 5 bases and 0 bases, and a span of 11 bases separates them. CDR1 and CDR2 are read off the germline V gene as SNHLY and FYNNEI. The sequence was obtained from a man in his fifties or sixties with acute or convalescent COVID-19. Input material: peripheral blood. Recombination joined TRBV2 with TRBJ1-3; the D gene is possibly TRBD1, with 6 bases matching. This receptor has the CDR3 CASSPRGSSGNTIYF. DNA sequence: TGTGCCAGCAGTCCCAGGGGATCCTCTGGAAACACCATATATTTT.